This T cell receptor beta chain was identified in a study of blood T cell repertoires in COVID-19. Study summary: COVID-19 samples, acute and convalescent, were from the United States, Italy and Spain.

CDR3 length: 16 residues. Germline CDR1 SGHAT, CDR2 FQNNGV. Trimming shortened V by 5 bases and J by 6 bases, and 21 bases separated the two germline ends. Sequenced by immunoSEQ multiplex PCR; TCRdb stores in-frame clones only, minus some. Among 150,000 or so clones listed, about three quarters were seen once. V gene TRBV11-2 combines with J gene TRBJ2-3; D not resolved. The clonotype originates from an elderly man with acute or convalescent COVID-19. The sequencing input was peripheral blood. The CDR3 sequence is CASSPLSGGPRDTQYF. In DNA, the CDR3 is TGTGCCAGCAGCCCCTTGTCCGGCGGCCCTCGGGATACGCAGTATTTT.